Listed here are 16 T cell receptor beta chains from one sample, sequenced in a study of blood T cell repertoires in COVID-19. This table comes from immunoSEQ multiplex PCR, and its TCRdb copy is limited to in-frame clones, with some not included. This sample has roughly 700,000 clones; about 90% occur once, and the top ten carry roughly 0.26%. The sequenced sample consisted of peripheral blood. These TCRs come from a woman under 30 with acute or convalescent COVID-19.

The rearrangement uses TRBV5-1 and TRBJ2-2; 7 nucleotides agree with TRBD1. Unmatched junction bases numbered 4, after V lost 2 bases and J lost 3 bases. Per the germline V gene, CDR1 is SGHRS and CDR2 is YFSETQ. There are 15 residues in the CDR3. The CDR3 DNA reads TGCGCCAGCAGCTTTAACAGGGGAGACACCGGGGAGCTGTTTTTT. This gives the protein CASSFNRGDTGELFF.

This chain uses TRBV6-6 with TRBJ2-7; D perhaps matches TRBD1 (5 bases). Germline values: CDR1 MNHNY, CDR2 SVGAGI (reference sequence). Trimming removed 0 bases at V and 2 bases at J, with 14 bases between. The length of the CDR3 is 16 residues. The CDR3 region is CASSYSTAKPTYEQYF. The CDR3 nucleotides are TGTGCCAGCAGTTACTCGACAGCCAAACCCACCTACGAGCAGTACTTC.

The rearrangement joins TRBV6-6 to TRBJ1-6; a possible D gene is TRBD1 (6 bases). The CDR3 extends over 15 amino acids. Trimming shortened V by 9 bases and J by 7 bases, and 19 bases separated the two germline ends. From germline, CDR1 is MNHNY and CDR2 SVGAGI (reference sequence). The CDR3 region has the DNA TGTGCCAGTAGGGGGGGGCAGGGACCAAATTCACCCCTCCACTTT. It is translated as CASRGGQGPNSPLHF.

The rearrangement uses TRBV7-9 and TRBJ1-2; perhaps TRBD1 as D (6 bases). The germline V gene encodes CDR1 SEHNR and CDR2 FQNEAQ (reference sequence). Trimming removed 4 bases from V and 6 bases from J, with 15 bases in between. The CDR3 is made up of 14 amino acids. CDR3 bases: TGTGCCAGCAGCTCTATATCGGGGGGCAATGGCTACACCTTC. This encodes CASSSISGGNGYTF.

The rearrangement uses TRBV5-6 and TRBJ2-3, with TRBD2 matching 8 bases. Germline CDR1 is SGHDT and CDR2 is YYEEEE. CDR3 length: 16 amino acids. After removal of 4 bases from V and 3 bases from J, the junction contained 10 bases not matched to a gene. The CDR3 loop reads CASSAPGGALTDTQYF. As DNA, the CDR3 is TGTGCCAGCAGCGCCCCCGGGGGGGCCCTGACAGATACGCAGTATTTT.

V is TRBV5-5 and J is TRBJ1-1; D gene uncertain. The germline CDR1 and CDR2 sequences are SGHKS and YYEKEE (reference sequence). V lost 4 bases to trimming and J lost 8 bases, with 9 bases between them. CDR3 length: 11 residues. The CDR3 DNA is TGTGCCAGCAGCGAAACCAGAGAAGCTTTCTTT. Amino acid sequence: CASSETREAFF.

This chain joins TRBV18 and TRBJ2-1; the D gene is possibly TRBD1 (6 bases). From germline, CDR1 is KGHSH and CDR2 LQKENI. V lost 3 bases and J 4 bases, leaving 16 bases between the germline ends. The CDR3 totals 16 residues. The CDR3 sequence: CASSPVGQTRYNEQFF. CDR3 nucleotide sequence: TGTGCCAGCTCACCGGTGGGACAAACTAGATACAATGAGCAGTTCTTC. Looking up the rest from reference TRBV18 and TRBJ2-1 gives the full variable domain: NAGVMQNPRHLVRRRGQEARLRCSPMKGHSHVYWYRQLPEEGLKFMVYLQKENIIDESGMPKERFSAEFPKEGPSILRIQQVVRGDSAAYFCASSPVGQTRYNEQFFGPGTRLTVL.

The DNA for the CDR3 is TGCGCCAGCAGCCAAGATTGGAGACTAGCCTTCTACAATGAGCAGTTCTTC. This encodes CASSQDWRLAFYNEQFF. This sequence joins TRBV4-1 and TRBJ2-1; 7 bases are shared with TRBD2. The CDR3 totals 17 residues. Germline assignment: CDR1 MGHRA and CDR2 YSYEKL. V gave up 0 bases and J gave up 3 bases; unmatched junction bases: 8.

The V and J genes are TRBV11-2 and TRBJ2-2; 11 positions match TRBD1. After removal of 1 base from V and 0 bases from J, the junction contained 4 bases not matched to a gene. The length of the CDR3 is 18 residues. The V gene's germline CDR1 is SGHAT and CDR2 FQNNGV. The CDR3: CASSLGPGQGANTGELFF. CDR3 sequence (DNA): TGTGCCAGCAGCTTAGGCCCGGGACAGGGGGCGAACACCGGGGAGCTGTTTTTT.

This clone was seen only once. This chain links TRBV6-5 with TRBJ2-7, with D possibly matching TRBD2 (5 bases). This CDR3 spans 14 amino acids. V lost 6 bases and J lost 2, with 14 bases in between. Germline V gives CDR1 MNHEY, CDR2 SVGAGI. The CDR3 nucleotides are TGTGCCAGCAGCCCGGACTTGAGCGCCTACGAGCAGTACTTC. Translation gives CASSPDLSAYEQYF.

The chain carries TRBV7-9 and TRBJ1-3; no clear D gene. The V end lost 5 bases, the J end lost 0 bases, and 14 bases lay between the germline ends. Germline loops: CDR1 SEHNR, CDR2 FQNEAQ (reference sequence). This CDR3 has 16 residues. DNA for the CDR3: TGTGCCAGCAGCCCGACCTGGAGGACCTCTGGAAACACCATATATTTT. This gives the protein CASSPTWRTSGNTIYF.

This rearrangement joins TRBV3-1 (or the pseudogene TRBV3-2) to TRBJ1-4; the D gene is possibly TRBD1 (6 bases). V was cut by 0 bases and J by 7 bases, with 12 bases left in between. This CDR3 has 15 residues. From germline, CDR1 is LGHDT and CDR2 YNNKEL (reference sequence). CDR3 coding DNA: TGTGCCAGCAGCCAAGATCTTGGGGGGGCTGAAAAACTGTTTTTT. Translated: CASSQDLGGAEKLFF.

The rearrangement links TRBV19 to TRBJ1-1; D unresolved. The germline V gene has CDR1 LNHDA and CDR2 SQIVND (reference sequence). This CDR3 has 13 residues. Trimming pared 5 bases from V and 1 base from J, leaving 8 bases between. The CDR3 here is CASSGSRNTEAFF. In nucleotides, the CDR3 is TGTGCCAGTAGTGGTTCCAGGAACACTGAAGCTTTCTTT.

Written as DNA, the CDR3 is TGTGCCAGCAGTGTACAGGGGGCCTCTGGAAACACCATATATTTT. It is translated as CASSVQGASGNTIYF. The chain recombines TRBV27 with TRBJ1-3; 9 bases are shared with TRBD1. The CDR3 has 15 amino acids. Looked up from germline, CDR1 is MNHEY and CDR2 is SMNVEV (reference sequence). V shed 5 bases and J 0 bases; nucleotides not matched to a gene: 2.

The chain joins TRBV6-2 or TRBV6-3 to TRBJ1-6; D is possibly TRBD1 (5 bases). CDR1 is MNHEY and CDR2 is SVGEGT in the germline V gene. The CDR3 is made up of 12 amino acids. Trimming left V 4 bases short and J 14 bases short, with 12 bases between. CDR3 protein: CASSSLTETLHF. DNA for the CDR3: TGTGCCAGCAGTTCTTTGACAGAAACCCTCCACTTT.

DNA of the CDR3: TGTGCCAGCAGCTATACTGATTCACCCCTCCACTTT. Encoded protein: CASSYTDSPLHF. The chain has TRBV2 and TRBJ1-6, with D unresolved. The CDR3 totals 12 residues. The V end was cut by 6 bases, the J end by 8 bases, with 8 bases between. Germline CDR1 reads SNHLY; CDR2 reads FYNNEI. The variable domain in full, with the rest retrieved from reference TRBV2 and TRBJ1-6, is EPEVTQTPSHQVTQMGQEVILRCVPISNHLYFYWYRQILGQKVEFLVSFYNNEISEKSEIFDDQFSVERPDGSNFTLKIRSTKLEDSAMYFCASSYTDSPLHFGNGTRLTVT.